This T cell receptor beta chain was observed in a study of blood T cell repertoires in COVID-19 (dated by TCRdb to 2020 to 2021). About the full investigation: Samples from collaborators originated in the United States, Italy and Spain and spanned both the acute and convalescent phases of COVID-19. The samples were drawn from the first 160 participants of the ongoing ImmuneRACE study and from roughly 1,300 subjects provided by 6 global collaborators. The sample metadata nearly always contained a de-identified subject ID, COVID-19 status, age in years and sex. The repertoires were released in a freely available public database intended as a resource for research on the immune response to SARS-CoV-2. Where available, HLA class I and class II types were taken from metadata supplied by the sample provider and were not determined by assay-based typing. The material from the prospective study consisted of cDNA or gDNA derived from T cells, B-cell-depleted T cells, or PBMCs. The dataset comprised deeply sampled blood TCRbeta repertoires from subjects exposed to, actively infected with, or recovered from COVID-19.

One collaborating source in Seattle enrolled patients during active infection and followed them longitudinally through the course of disease. The collaborating institutions used their own protocols to collect whole blood in K2EDTA tubes. For TCRbeta analysis, collaborators shipped samples as frozen whole blood, isolated PBMCs, or DNA extracted from either of those sample types. V is pared back by 6 bases and J by 7 bases, with 12 bases lying between the germline termini. The germline V gene (reference sequence) gives CDR1 as MNHNY and CDR2 as SVGAGI. The CDR3 spans 13 residues, from the cysteine through the phenylalanine. Only the CDR3 DNA is retained, 39 bases long and in frame from the first base. TCRbeta CDR3 regions were amplified from genomic DNA by means of the immunoSEQ Assay, a bias-controlled multiplex PCR. The study's processing was this. Within the assay, amplification of reference gene primers was used to estimate how many nucleated cells each sample contained. To quantify the absolute abundance of each unique TCRbeta CDR3 rearrangement, sequence reads were collapsed and filtered. Productive Simpson clonality was computed per sample as the square root of Simpson's diversity index over productive rearrangements. This immuneACCESS table, as held by TCRdb, lists in-frame sequences with V and J called but not all clones. Of the missing ones, under half trace to an unresolved V gene in checked studies; the others have no known cause. The D gene and trimming were derived from the DNA, and the V and J assignments and clone size from that table. A total of 85,000 to 100,000 clones appear in this sample, 81% of them only once. Of the sample, under 5.5% is held by the ten largest clones.

As for this clone: No antigen is known for it. No per-base quality is available; no much larger clone lies one base away.

Overall study results and their limits: The quantity of clinical and demographic metadata differed by source and by participant and was supplied without curation.

This sequence uses TRBV6-6 and TRBJ1-4, with no D gene named confidently. The sequenced sample was peripheral blood. This receptor was obtained from an elderly man with COVID-19, enrolled during active disease. The CDR3 reads CASRDPGGEKLFF. The DNA sequence reads TGTGCCAGCAGAGATCCGGGTGGTGAAAAACTGTTTTTT.